The 10 T cell receptor beta chains presented below share a single source sample, sequenced in a study of control samples from healthy donors and cancer patients. Repertoires were generated with immunoSEQ multiplex PCR, while TCRdb's copy carries only in-frame clones and drops some. The sample includes about 84,000 clones, 75% to 95% of them seen just once. The specimen was blood. The receptors stem from a man aged 50-60 years in good health.

This clone was counted a few times. The genes are TRBV5-6 and TRBJ1-5; possibly TRBD1 for D (5 bases). CDR1 is SGHDT, CDR2 YYEEEE, per germline. CDR3 length equals 13 residues. V was cut by 1 base and J by 7 bases, with 9 bases left in between. In nucleotides, the CDR3 is TGTGCCAGCAGCTTGAGCTGGGGCCAGCCCCAGCATTTT. Protein product: CASSLSWGQPQHF.

The chain has TRBV6-6 and TRBJ2-1; D call uncertain. Germline V gene lookup returns CDR1 MNHNY and CDR2 SVGAGI (reference sequence). Trimming removed 2 bases from V and 4 bases from J, with 3 bases in between. This CDR3 contains 12 residues. CDR3: CASSYGYNEQFF. The CDR3 region has the DNA TGTGCCAGCAGTTACGGGTACAATGAGCAGTTCTTC.

The V and J genes are TRBV9 and TRBJ2-2; 9 bases line up with TRBD1. The CDR3 runs to 19 residues. The germline CDR1 and CDR2 sequences are SGDLS and YYNGEE. V shed 2 bases, J shed 2 bases, and the junction held 13 bases outside the gene matches. The CDR3 DNA follows: TGTGCCAGCAGCGTTTCGATTGGGGACAGGGAATTCAACACCGGGGAGCTGTTTTTT. Translating it yields CASSVSIGDREFNTGELFF.

This rearrangement joins TRBV27 to TRBJ1-3; D possibly corresponds to TRBD1 (5 bases). Germline-derived CDR1 and CDR2 are MNHEY and SMNVEV (reference sequence). The CDR3 has 15 residues. Trimming took off 6 bases at V and 0 bases at J, with 12 bases between the two ends. The CDR3 coding sequence is TGTGCCAGCAGCGTAACAGGTTCCTCTGGAAACACCATATATTTT. It specifies CASSVTGSSGNTIYF.

V is TRBV11-1 and J is TRBJ1-1, with D unresolved. Germline lookup yields CDR1 SGHAT and CDR2 FQDESV (reference sequence). The CDR3 contains 13 residues. V was trimmed by 2 bases and J by 2 bases, leaving 6 bases between them. The CDR3 bases are TGTGCCAGCAGCTTACTAACAAACACTGAAGCTTTCTTT. Amino acid sequence: CASSLLTNTEAFF. Variable domain in full (rest from reference TRBV11-1 and TRBJ1-1): EAEVAQSPRYKITEKSQAVAFWCDPISGHATLYWYRQILGQGPELLVQFQDESVVDDSQLPKDRFSAERLKGVDSTLKIQPAELGDSAMYLCASSLLTNTEAFFGQGTRLTVV.

The CDR3 region is CASKGDLSGNTIYF. CDR3 nucleotides: TGTGCCAGCAAGGGGGACCTCTCTGGAAACACCATATATTTT. This chain links TRBV27 with TRBJ1-3; possibly TRBD1 for D (6 bases). Germline CDR1 is MNHEY and CDR2 is SMNVEV (reference sequence). Trimming removed 7 bases from V and 0 bases from J, with 10 bases in between. The CDR3 spans 14 residues.

This clone was seen a few times. The chain uses TRBV12-3 or TRBV12-4 and TRBJ2-7; the D gene is possibly TRBD2 (6 bases). V lost 3 bases and J 6 bases, leaving 12 bases between the germline ends. This CDR3 has 13 amino acids. The CDR3: CASSFSSDGEQYF. CDR3 nucleotide sequence: TGTGCCAGCAGTTTTTCTAGCGACGGCGAGCAGTACTTC.

The chain combines TRBV5-6 with TRBJ2-3; D not certain. Germline assignment: CDR1 SGHDT and CDR2 YYEEEE. The length of the CDR3 is 15 residues. V was pared by 4 bases and J by 3 bases, with 15 bases between. The CDR3 region is CASSPDGWLTDTQYF. The CDR3 coding sequence is TGTGCCAGCAGCCCAGATGGGTGGTTAACAGATACGCAGTATTTT.

Written as DNA, the CDR3 is TGTGCCAGCTCACAAGTGACAGGGGGAACCGGGGAGCTGTTTTTT. This encodes CASSQVTGGTGELFF. The rearrangement joins TRBV18 to TRBJ2-2; 9 bases match TRBD1. The CDR3 sequence is 15 residues long. After removal of 4 bases from V and 5 bases from J, the junction contained 5 bases not matched to a gene. CDR1 KGHSH and CDR2 LQKENI come from the germline V gene.

The V gene is TRBV7-6, the J gene TRBJ1-3, with 8 nucleotides matching TRBD1. The length of the CDR3 is 16 residues. CDR1 and CDR2 (germline): SGHVS, FNYEAQ. Trimming removed 4 bases from V and 2 bases from J; junction bases left unmatched: 7. The CDR3 is CASSSISGGAGNTIYF. The CDR3 nucleotides are TGTGCCAGCAGCTCCATATCAGGGGGCGCTGGAAACACCATATATTTT. Combining the CDR3 with reference TRBV7-6 and TRBJ1-3 gives the whole variable domain GAGVSQSPRYKVTKRGQDVALRCDPISGHVSLYWYRQALGQGPEFLTYFNYEAQQDKSGLPNDRFSAERPEGSISTLTIQRTEQRDSAMYRCASSSISGGAGNTIYFGEGSWLTVV.